The TCR beta chain described here comes from a study of blood T cell repertoires in COVID-19. Study at large: The United States, Italy and Spain supplied acute and convalescent COVID-19 samples. The cDNA or gDNA used as material had been derived from T cells, B-cell-depleted T cells, or PBMCs.

V lost 2 bases and J lost 4, with 18 bases in between. The CDR3 has 17 amino acids. Germline CDR1 SGHTA, CDR2 FQGNSA. Authors' data handling: Quantification of nucleated cells was approximated via reference gene primer amplification. Assay used: immunoSEQ multiplex PCR; TCRdb lists only in-frame clones, some missing. For V, J and clone size, that table is used; D and trimming come from the DNA. This table holds about 140,000 clones, around 81% found once. This clone was counted once. This chain uses TRBV7-2 with TRBJ2-1, with D maybe TRBD1 (6 bases). Sequencing was carried out using peripheral blood. This TCR was sampled from a human donor in a cohort sampled during active COVID-19. The CDR3 protein is CASSLWRGQTPYNEQFF. The CDR3 bases are TGTGCCAGCAGCTTATGGAGAGGACAGACCCCGTACAATGAGCAGTTCTTC.